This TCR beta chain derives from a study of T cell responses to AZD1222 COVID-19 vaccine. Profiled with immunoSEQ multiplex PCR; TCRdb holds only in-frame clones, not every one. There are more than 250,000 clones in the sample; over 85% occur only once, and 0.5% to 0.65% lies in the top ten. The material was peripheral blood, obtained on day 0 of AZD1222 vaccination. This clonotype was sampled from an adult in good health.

Written as DNA, the CDR3 is TGTGCCAGCAGCGGTTACAGGGGCACCTATGGCTACACCTTC. Amino acids: CASSGYRGTYGYTF. This chain links TRBV9 with TRBJ1-2; 7 nucleotides agree with TRBD1. In germline, CDR1 is SGDLS, CDR2 YYNGEE. The V gene end was trimmed by 3 bases and the J gene end by 4 bases; junction bases not matched to a gene: 6. The CDR3 runs to 14 residues.